This T cell receptor (beta chain) was identified in a study of shared clonotypes between healthy human individuals. At the level of the study: Each donor's CD8 memory used one plate, CD8 naive two, each CD4 subset three.

Assay: immunoSEQ multiplex PCR; the TCRdb copy retains only in-frame clones and omits some. The data show roughly 640,000 clones, almost 97% seen once. A word on this clone: Its antigen is undetermined.

V lost 1 base and J lost 6, with 9 bases in between. The CDR3 is 13 residues long. The germline CDR1 and CDR2 sequences are SGDLS and YYNGEE. Donors comprised healthy HIV-negative adults lacking recent acute infections or vaccinations. Regarding the study as a whole: The represented genetic and exposure-history diversity was limited by the small number of donors. It was anticipated that sequencing depth would influence how many clonotypes donors shared.

The clonotype comes from a woman aged 25 to 45 in good health. The sequencing input was naive CD4+ T cells sorted from blood. Subset specified: CD45RA+ positively selected. The genes are TRBV9 and TRBJ2-3; no firm D call. CDR3 in DNA: TGTGCCAGCAGCGTAAGTTTGCGCGATACGCAGTATTTT. It encodes CASSVSLRDTQYF.